These 2 T cell receptor beta chains were sequenced from one sample in a study of molecular identifiers for immune sequencing clone quantification. MiXCR, run by TCRdb on the PCR reads, gives a single entry per CDR3 protein. The table records roughly 630,000 distinct CDR3 sequences, about 25% of them present only once. The material sequenced was naive CD8+ T cells from blood, with Jurkat cell RNA spiked in. Subset indicated: FACS-sorted CD8+CD4-CCR7+CD45RA+ naive T cells. These receptors originate from a human donor in good health. Some libraries in this study had Jurkat cell RNA spiked in.

This clonotype is a singleton in its sample. Being one base from a much bigger clone, this may be a read error. The J gene is TRBJ1-1, the V gene TRBV7-9, with D uncertain. CDR1 is SEHNR and CDR2 is FQNEAQ in the germline V gene (reference sequence). This CDR3 spans 14 amino acids. V was pared by 0 bases and J by 6 bases, with 11 bases between. The chain's CDR3 is CASSLAATNSEAFF. The CDR3 nucleotides are TGTGCCAGCAGCTTAGCTGCCACAAACTCTGAAGCTTTCTTT. The variable domain in full, completed from reference TRBV7-9 and TRBJ1-1, reads DTGVSQNPRHKITKRGQNVTFRCDPISEHNRLYWYRQTLGQGPEFLTYFQNEAQLEKSRLLSDRFSAERPKGSFSTLEIQRTEQGDSAMYLCASSLAATNSEAFFGQGTRLTVV.

A remark on this clonotype: It may be a read error: a sequence one base away is much more abundant. The V call is TRBV14, the J call TRBJ2-7; 10 nucleotides match TRBD2. The CDR3 has 15 amino acids. CDR1 SGHDN and CDR2 FVKESK come from the germline V gene. The V segment lost 0 bases and the J segment 6 bases; nucleotides outside the gene matches: 5. The CDR3 DNA sequence: TGTGCCAGCAGCCAAGACCTAGCGGGAGTACGCGAGCAGTACTTC. Its protein product is CASSQDLAGVREQYF.